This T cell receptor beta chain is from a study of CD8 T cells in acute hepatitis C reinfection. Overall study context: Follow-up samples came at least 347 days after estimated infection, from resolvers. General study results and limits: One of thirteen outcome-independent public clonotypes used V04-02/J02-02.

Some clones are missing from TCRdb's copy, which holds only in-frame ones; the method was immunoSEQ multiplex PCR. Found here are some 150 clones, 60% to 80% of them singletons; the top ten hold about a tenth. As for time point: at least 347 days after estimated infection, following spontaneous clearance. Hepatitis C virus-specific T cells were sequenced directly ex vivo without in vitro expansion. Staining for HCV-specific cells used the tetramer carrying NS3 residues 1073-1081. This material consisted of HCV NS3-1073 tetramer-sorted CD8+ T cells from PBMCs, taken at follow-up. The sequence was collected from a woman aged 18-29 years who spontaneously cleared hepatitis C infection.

The CDR3 DNA reads as TGTGCCAGTAGTATAACGACAGGGGAAGGCTACACCTTC. It is translated as CASSITTGEGYTF. The chain employs TRBV19 and TRBJ1-2; 8 nucleotides align to TRBD1. CDR3 length equals 13 residues. Germline-derived CDR1 and CDR2 are LNHDA and SQIVND (reference sequence). The V segment lost 2 bases and the J segment 8 bases; nucleotides outside the gene matches: 4.